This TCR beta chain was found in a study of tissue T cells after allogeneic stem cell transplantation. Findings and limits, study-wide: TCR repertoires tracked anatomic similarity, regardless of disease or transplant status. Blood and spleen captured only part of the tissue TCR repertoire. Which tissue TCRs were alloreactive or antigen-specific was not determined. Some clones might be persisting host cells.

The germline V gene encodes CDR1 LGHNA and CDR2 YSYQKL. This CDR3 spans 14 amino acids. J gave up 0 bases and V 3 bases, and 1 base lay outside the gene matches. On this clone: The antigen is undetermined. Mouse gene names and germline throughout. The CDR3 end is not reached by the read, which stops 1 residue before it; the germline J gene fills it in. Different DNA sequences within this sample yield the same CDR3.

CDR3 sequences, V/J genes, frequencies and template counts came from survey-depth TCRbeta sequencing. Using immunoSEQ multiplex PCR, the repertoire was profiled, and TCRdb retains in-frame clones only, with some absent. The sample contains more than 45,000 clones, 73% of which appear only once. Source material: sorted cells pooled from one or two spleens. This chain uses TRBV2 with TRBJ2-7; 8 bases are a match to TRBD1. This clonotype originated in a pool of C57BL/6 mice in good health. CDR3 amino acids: CASSQGTGSYEQYF. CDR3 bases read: TGTGCCAGCAGCCAGGGGACAGGCTCCTATGAACAGTAC.